This T cell receptor (beta chain) was identified in a study of shared clonotypes between healthy human individuals. CDR1 and CDR2 from the germline V gene are MNHNY and SVGAGI (reference sequence). Trimming left V 6 bases short and J 7 bases short, with 15 bases between. There are 14 residues in the CDR3. Libraries were prepared by immunoSEQ multiplex PCR; TCRdb keeps only in-frame clonotypes and omits some of them. The top ten clones hold 0.1% to 0.15% of a sample with millions of clones, 85% to 95% of them seen once. Study conclusions and caveats: Sampling used blood alone; tissue repertoires probably differ. Rarefaction showed that sequencing of sorted subsets was incomplete (despite large depth).

A remark on this clone: Antigen unknown.

J is TRBJ2-2 and V is TRBV6-6; TRBD1 might be the D (7 bases). Sequenced input: naive CD4+ T cells sorted from blood. Described subset: CD45RA+ positively selected. The TCR comes from a man between 18 and 29 years old in good health. The DNA for the CDR3 is TGTGCCAGCAGGCCTCAGGGGGGAGGCGGGGAGCTGTTTTTT. Residues: CASRPQGGGGELFF.